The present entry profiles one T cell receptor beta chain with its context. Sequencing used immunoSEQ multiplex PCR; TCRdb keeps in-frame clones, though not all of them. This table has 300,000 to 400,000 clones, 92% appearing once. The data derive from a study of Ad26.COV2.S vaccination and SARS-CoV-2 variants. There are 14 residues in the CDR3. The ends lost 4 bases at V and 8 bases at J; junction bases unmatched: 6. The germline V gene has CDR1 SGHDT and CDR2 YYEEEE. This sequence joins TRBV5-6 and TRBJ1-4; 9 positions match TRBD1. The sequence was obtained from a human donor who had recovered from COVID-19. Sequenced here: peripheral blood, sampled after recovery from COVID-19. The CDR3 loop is CASSRTGVGEKLFF. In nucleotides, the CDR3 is TGTGCCAGCAGCCGGACAGGGGTGGGCGAAAAACTGTTTTTT.